Listed below are T cell receptor beta chains from one sample, sequenced in a study of shared clonotypes between healthy human individuals. Sequenced by immunoSEQ multiplex PCR; TCRdb stores in-frame clones only, minus some. The sample contains 2.3 million or so clones, over 85% of which appear only once. Source material: naive CD4+ T cells from PBMCs. Receptor source: a young man in good health. Some clones in this sample may be carry-over from other donors' samples. The CDR3 runs from the conserved cysteine through the conserved F or W. The D gene is left open where the match is weak. Size values are once, few and many counts, or a class for expanded clones, and some rows have none.

TRBJ2-7	15	.	.	TRBV19	TGTGCCAGTAGTCCAAGGACTGGCGATACCTACGAGCAGTACTTC	CASSPRTGDTYEQYF
TRBJ2-7	16	.	.	TRBV27	TGTGCCAGCAGCCCTACCGAATTGTGGTATCCCTACGAGCAGTACTTC	CASSPTELWYPYEQYF
TRBJ2-7	15	.	TRBD2	TRBV6-5	TGTGCCAGCAGTAAACTAGCGGGAGGACCCTACGAGCAGTACTTC	CASSKLAGGPYEQYF
TRBJ2-7	14	.	TRBD2	TRBV9	TGTGCCAGCAGCGTGTCTAGCGGTGGCTACGAGCAGTACTTC	CASSVSSGGYEQYF
TRBJ2-3	15	.	.	TRBV5-1	TGCGCCAGCACGTCGGGGGTAGCGGAAACAGATACGCAGTATTTT	CASTSGVAETDTQYF
TRBJ2-3	11	.	.	TRBV20-1	TGCAGTGCAAGGGGTACAGATACGCAGTATTTT	CSARGTDTQYF
TRBJ2-1	15	.	TRBD1	TRBV5-1	TGCGCCAGCAGCGTGACAGGGGGCTCCTACAATGAGCAGTTCTTC	CASSVTGGSYNEQFF
TRBJ2-7	12	.	.	TRBV5-5	TGTGCCAGCAGCTTAACCGGGTACGAGCAGTACTTC	CASSLTGYEQYF
TRBJ2-7	15	.	TRBD2	TRBV6-5	TGTGCCAGCAGTTACTCGACTAGCGGGTCCCACGAGCAGTACTTC	CASSYSTSGSHEQYF
TRBJ2-7	15	once	.	TRBV7-2	TGTGCCAGCAGCTTAATGCGGATACCTACCTACGAGCAGTACTTC	CASSLMRIPTYEQYF
TRBJ1-4	15	.	.	TRBV27	TGTGCCAGCAGTCCCGAGATCCTCTGGGGTGAAAAACTGTTTTTT	CASSPEILWGEKLFF
TRBJ2-3	13	.	.	TRBV15	TGTGCCACCAGCAAGGACCGAACAGATACGCAGTATTTT	CATSKDRTDTQYF
TRBJ2-1	15	.	.	TRBV19	TGTGCCAGTAGTATTGGACGAGCCTCCTACAATGAGCAGTTCTTC	CASSIGRASYNEQFF
TRBJ2-3	14	.	.	TRBV19	TGTGCCAGTAGTCAGGGTACTAGCACAGATACGCAGTATTTT	CASSQGTSTDTQYF
TRBJ2-1	15	once	TRBD2	TRBV29-1	TGCAGCGTTGAAGCCTCGGGGGGGAACGCGAAGGAGCAGTTCTTC	CSVEASGGNAKEQFF
TRBJ2-3	13	.	.	TRBV5-1	TGCGCCAGCAGCTTGGGTAGCGCAGATACGCAGTATTTT	CASSLGSADTQYF
TRBJ2-5	15	.	TRBD1	TRBV18	TGTGCCAGCTCACCCCTTAGGGGGCCCCAAGAGACCCAGTACTTC	CASSPLRGPQETQYF
TRBJ2-7	15	.	.	TRBV7-9	TGTGCCAGCAGCTTTATCATTGGGCTTGGCTACGAGCAGTACTTC	CASSFIIGLGYEQYF
TRBJ2-1	17	.	.	TRBV27	TGTGCCAGCAGTTTGAGCCGTCGAGGGGGGTCCTACAATGAGCAGTTCTTC	CASSLSRRGGSYNEQFF
TRBJ2-7	13	.	.	TRBV15	TGTGCCACCAGCACGGACCAGAGAAACGAGCAGTACTTC	CATSTDQRNEQYF
TRBJ2-4	15	.	.	TRBV4-2	TGTGCCAGCAGCCAGAAGCCGTTAGCCAAAAACATTCAGTACTTC	CASSQKPLAKNIQYF
TRBJ2-3	18	.	.	TRBV4-2	TGTGCCAGCAGCCCTAGAGGGGGCGGGAGGTATGGCACAGATACGCAGTATTTT	CASSPRGGGRYGTDTQYF
TRBJ1-5	15	.	.	TRBV9	TGTGCCAGCAGCGCCCGGGGAGATAGCAATCAGCCCCAGCATTTT	CASSARGDSNQPQHF
TRBJ2-7	13	.	.	TRBV6-5	TGTGCCAGCACCTCGACATACCCCTACGAGCAGTACTTC	CASTSTYPYEQYF
TRBJ2-7	13	.	TRBD1	TRBV28	TGTGCCACCTTTCGAGCAGGGGGCAGCGAGCAGTACTTC	CATFRAGGSEQYF
TRBJ2-3	14	.	TRBD1	TRBV28	TGTGCCAGCAGCCAAGGACAGGGTGGGGATACGCAGTATTTT	CASSQGQGGDTQYF
TRBJ2-4	14	.	.	TRBV9	TGTGCCAGCAGCGTAGGAGGCAGCATAAACATTCAGTACTTC	CASSVGGSINIQYF
TRBJ2-1	15	.	.	TRBV13	TGTGCCAGCAGCCTAGATACAGGGACCTACAATGAGCAGTTCTTC	CASSLDTGTYNEQFF
TRBJ1-5	13	.	TRBD1	TRBV6-5	TGTGCCAGCAGTAGGACAGGGGCTCAGCCCCAGCATTTT	CASSRTGAQPQHF
TRBJ2-4	14	.	.	TRBV2	TGTGCCAGCAGTGTTAGGGGGAAGAGTGACATTCAGTACTTC	CASSVRGKSDIQYF
TRBJ2-6	15	once	TRBD1	TRBV30	TGTGCCCACGGGACAGCCTACTCTGGGGCCAACGTCCTGACTTTC	CAHGTAYSGANVLTF
TRBJ2-5	15	once	TRBD1	TRBV9	TGTGCCAGCAGCCCCACAGGGGGTAGAGGGGAGACCCAGTACTTC	CASSPTGGRGETQYF
TRBJ1-4	12	.	.	TRBV6-1	TGTGCCAGCAGTGATAACGGGAGAAAACTGTTTTTT	CASSDNGRKLFF
TRBJ2-3	15	.	.	TRBV6-5	TGTGCCAGCAGTAACCGGGCTAGCTACACAGATACGCAGTATTTT	CASSNRASYTDTQYF
TRBJ2-5	10	.	.	TRBV18	TGTGCCAGCTCAGACGAGACCCAGTACTTC	CASSDETQYF
TRBJ1-5	14	.	.	TRBV28	TGTGCCAGCAGTTTATCGGCAGGGGTTCAGCCCCAGCATTTT	CASSLSAGVQPQHF
TRBJ2-1	15	.	TRBD2	TRBV5-4	TGTGCCAGCAGCTTGACGAGCGGGAGTGAAGATGAGCAGTTCTTC	CASSLTSGSEDEQFF
TRBJ2-7	13	.	.	TRBV5-1	TGCGCCAGCAGCTTCTTGGCAGGGAGAGAGCAGTACTTC	CASSFLAGREQYF
TRBJ2-5	15	.	TRBD2	TRBV2	TGTGCCAGCACTCTAGCGGGAGGGGGGGACGAGACCCAGTACTTC	CASTLAGGGDETQYF
TRBJ2-2	15	.	.	TRBV5-1	TGCGCCAGCAGCTTGGACAGCTCGAACACCGGGGAGCTGTTTTTT	CASSLDSSNTGELFF
TRBJ2-1	15	.	.	TRBV11-2	TGTGCCAGCAGCTCCTCTAGCAACTCCTACAATGAGCAGTTCTTC	CASSSSSNSYNEQFF
TRBJ2-7	17	.	TRBD1	TRBV7-2	TGTGCCAGCAGCTTTCCGGGACAGGGGGCAAGTCGACACGAGCAGTACTTC	CASSFPGQGASRHEQYF
TRBJ2-3	13	.	.	TRBV11-3	TGTGCCAGCAGCTTAGGGATTAAGGATACGCAGTATTTT	CASSLGIKDTQYF
TRBJ1-2	14	once	.	TRBV4-1	TGCGCCAGCAGCCAAGCGGTCGGGACAAGGAGCTACACCTTC	CASSQAVGTRSYTF
TRBJ2-7	14	.	.	TRBV28	TGTGCCAGCAGTTTCCTCAGGGTTCAATACGAGCAGTACTTC	CASSFLRVQYEQYF
TRBJ2-2	19	.	.	TRBV14	TGTGCCAGCAGTCTCCGAAGAGGGGCCAGGGAAACGAACACCGGGGAGCTGTTTTTT	CASSLRRGARETNTGELFF
TRBJ2-2	15	.	TRBD2	TRBV6-1	TGTGCCAGCACCGAAAGGACTAGCGGGATCGGGGAGCTGTTTTTT	CASTERTSGIGELFF
TRBJ1-2	14	.	.	TRBV11-2	TGTGCCAGCAGCTTAGTTTCCAGAAACTATGGCTACACCTTC	CASSLVSRNYGYTF
TRBJ2-1	15	.	TRBD2	TRBV14	TGTGCCAGCAGCCAGGCCGGGACTATAGGCAATGAGCAGTTCTTC	CASSQAGTIGNEQFF
TRBJ2-1	12	.	.	TRBV30	TGTGCCTGGAGGGAGGAATTAATCGTAAAGTTCTTC	CAWREELIVKFF
TRBJ2-3	15	.	.	TRBV7-9	TGTGCCAGCAGTCCGCCGGGCAGGGGCACAGATACGCAGTATTTT	CASSPPGRGTDTQYF